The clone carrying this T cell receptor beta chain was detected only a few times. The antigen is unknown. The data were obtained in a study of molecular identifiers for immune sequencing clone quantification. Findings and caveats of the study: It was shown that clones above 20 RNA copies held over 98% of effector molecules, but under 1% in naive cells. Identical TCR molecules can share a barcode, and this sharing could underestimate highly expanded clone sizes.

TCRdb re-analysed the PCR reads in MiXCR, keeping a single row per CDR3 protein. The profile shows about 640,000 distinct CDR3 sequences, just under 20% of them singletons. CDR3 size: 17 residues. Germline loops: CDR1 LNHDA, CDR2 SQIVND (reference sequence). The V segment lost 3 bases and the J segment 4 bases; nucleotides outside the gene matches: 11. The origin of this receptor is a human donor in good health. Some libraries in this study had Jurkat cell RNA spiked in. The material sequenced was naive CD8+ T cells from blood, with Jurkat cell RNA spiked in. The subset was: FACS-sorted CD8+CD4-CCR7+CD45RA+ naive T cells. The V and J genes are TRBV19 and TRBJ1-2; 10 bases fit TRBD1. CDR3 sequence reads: CASSIRVPRDRGYGYTF. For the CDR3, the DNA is TGTGCCAGTAGTATCAGGGTCCCCCGGGACAGGGGCTATGGCTACACCTTC.